This T cell receptor beta chain emerged from a study of vaccination effects on CD4 cells after COVID-19. Across the study: Expansion with viral peptide pools was applied to antigen-specific CD4+ T cells by the ViraFEST assay prior to sequencing.

The repertoire was sequenced with immunoSEQ multiplex PCR; TCRdb's copy has only in-frame clones and lacks some. In the table there are tens of thousands of clones, 65% to 70% of which are singletons. The V gene lost 0 bases and the J gene lost 2 bases, with 11 bases spanning the gap. The length of the CDR3 is 15 residues. CDR1 is MNHNY and CDR2 is SVGAGI in the germline V gene (reference sequence). Points on this clone: No antigen is known for it.

The culture ran for approximately 10 days, and then CD4+ T cells were isolated. The TCR was taken from a human donor who received a COVID-19 vaccine. The V gene is TRBV6-6, the J gene TRBJ2-7, with D possibly matching TRBD2 (6 bases). The specimen was CD4+ T cells from PBMCs cultured without peptide, collected before COVID-19 vaccination. CDR3 sequence reads: CASSYSLGGPYEQYF. The CDR3 DNA follows: TGTGCCAGCAGTTACTCGTTGGGGGGTCCCTACGAGCAGTACTTC.